The 24 T cell receptor beta chains presented below share a single source sample, sequenced in a study of CD8 T cells in Susac syndrome. cDNA came from roughly 0.53 to 1 ug RNA primed by random hexamers. TCRdb re-called the immunoSEQ multiplex PCR reads with MiXCR, one entry per CDR3 protein. The sample contains 200,000 to 300,000 distinct CDR3 sequences, almost 97% of which appear only once. The sequencing input was CD4+ T cells from PBMCs. These receptors were obtained from a human donor with Susac syndrome.

V is TRBV15 and J is TRBJ2-1; TRBD2 agrees at 13 bases. This CDR3 is 15 amino acids long. The ends lost 0 bases at V and 8 bases at J; junction bases unmatched: 1. CDR1 and CDR2 from the germline V gene are LNHNV and YYDKDF (reference sequence). This chain's CDR3 is CATSRELAGGHEQFF. DNA of the CDR3: TGTGCCACCAGCAGAGAACTAGCGGGAGGGCATGAGCAGTTCTTC. Together with reference TRBV15 and TRBJ2-1, the CDR3 gives the full variable domain: DAMVIQNPRYQVTQFGKPVTLSCSQTLNHNVMYWYQQKSSQAPKLLFHYYDKDFNNEADTPDNFQSRRPNTSFCFLDIRSPGLGDTAMYLCATSRELAGGHEQFFGPGTRLTVL.

V gene TRBV7-8 combines with J gene TRBJ1-1; 9 bases map to TRBD1. This CDR3 contains 14 residues. Trimming removed 5 bases from V and 11 bases from J; junction bases left unmatched: 12. From germline, CDR1 is SGHVS and CDR2 FQNEAQ. In nucleotides, the CDR3 is TGTGCCAGCAGCCCCCGGGACAGGGTAAAAGGGGCTTTCTTT. Amino acid sequence: CASSPRDRVKGAFF. The variable domain in full, completed from reference TRBV7-8 and TRBJ1-1, reads GAGVSQSPRYKVAKRGQDVALRCDPISGHVSLFWYQQALGQGPEFLTYFQNEAQLDKSGLPSDRFFAERPEGSVSTLKIQRTQQEDSAVYLCASSPRDRVKGAFFGQGTRLTVV.

CDR3 residues: CASSLGQVAYNEQFF. As DNA, the CDR3 is TGTGCCAGCTCACTCGGACAGGTCGCCTACAATGAGCAGTTCTTC. The chain has TRBV18 and TRBJ2-1; TRBD1 aligns across 7 bases. V shed 4 bases and J 2 bases; nucleotides not matched to a gene: 5. The CDR3 length is 15 residues. Germline CDR1 and CDR2: KGHSH and LQKENI. Using reference TRBV18 and TRBJ2-1 for the parts outside the CDR3, the full variable domain is NAGVMQNPRHLVRRRGQEARLRCSPMKGHSHVYWYRQLPEEGLKFMVYLQKENIIDESGMPKERFSAEFPKEGPSILRIQQVVRGDSAAYFCASSLGQVAYNEQFFGPGTRLTVL.

This chain uses TRBV7-2 with TRBJ1-5, with 9 bases that match TRBD1. Germline V lookup: CDR1 SGHTA, CDR2 FQGNSA. There are 17 residues in the CDR3. V dropped 0 bases and J dropped 3; count of bases not matched to a gene: 6. The CDR3, as DNA: TGTGCCAGCAGCTTAGCGCTGGGACAGGGTAACAATCAGCCCCAGCATTTT. Amino acid sequence: CASSLALGQGNNQPQHF.

The chain joins TRBV20-1 to TRBJ2-3, with D perhaps matching TRBD1 or TRBD2 (5 bases each). The V gene lost 0 bases and the J gene lost 8 bases, with 18 bases spanning the gap. The germline V gene encodes CDR1 DFQATT and CDR2 SNEGSKA (reference sequence). The length of the CDR3 is 15 residues. The CDR3 nucleotides read TGCAGTGCTAGAGATGTTTCCGGGGCAGGGTTTACGCAGTATTTT. Its protein is CSARDVSGAGFTQYF.

The rearrangement joins TRBV30 to TRBJ2-1, with D tentatively TRBD2 (6 bases). This CDR3 has 14 residues. Between the trimmed V and J ends, which lost 5 bases and 5 bases, there was a span of 16 bases. Per the germline V gene, CDR1 is GTSNPN and CDR2 is SVGIG (reference sequence). The CDR3 DNA reads TGTGCCTGGGGGGAAGGGACTGCCCACAATGAGCAGTTCTTC. As protein: CAWGEGTAHNEQFF.

This clonotype was recorded once. The chain carries TRBV12-3 or TRBV12-4 and TRBJ1-2; TRBD1 matches 8 bases. This CDR3 comprises 14 residues. Unmatched junction bases numbered 5, after V lost 6 bases and J lost 2 bases. The CDR3, as DNA: TGTGCCAGCAGGCGGACAGGGCACAACTATGGCTACACCTTC. Protein sequence: CASRRTGHNYGYTF.

CDR3 sequence: CASRRAGAYGYTF. The CDR3 DNA follows: TGCGCCAGCCGTCGGGCAGGGGCCTATGGCTACACCTTC. The chain combines TRBV5-1 with TRBJ1-2, with a tentative D call TRBD1 (6 bases). Trimming left V 7 bases short and J 4 bases short, with 14 bases between. The CDR3 covers 13 residues. Germline CDR1 reads SGHRS; CDR2 reads YFSETQ. The whole variable domain, filled in from reference TRBV5-1 and TRBJ1-2, reads KAGVTQTPRYLIKTRGQQVTLSCSPISGHRSVSWYQQTPGQGLQFLFEYFSETQRNKGNFPGRFSGRQFSNSRSEMNVSTLELGDSALYLCASRRAGAYGYTFGSGTRLTVV.

The rearrangement joins TRBV14 to TRBJ1-3; TRBD1 matches at 8 bases. V shed 4 bases, J shed 2 bases, and the junction held 4 bases outside the gene matches. The germline gives CDR1 SGHDN, CDR2 FVKESK. The CDR3 contains 15 residues. In DNA, the CDR3 is TGTGCCAGCAGCCGGCGGACAGGGACTGGAAACACCATATATTTT. The encoded protein is CASSRRTGTGNTIYF.

This sequence joins TRBV15 and TRBJ2-1; TRBD2 matches at 12 bases. The V segment lost 5 bases and the J segment 4 bases; nucleotides outside the gene matches: 3. This CDR3 comprises 15 residues. Germline values: CDR1 LNHNV, CDR2 YYDKDF (reference sequence). The CDR3 nucleotides read TGTGCCACCAGCCTAGGGACTAGCGGGTACAATGAGCAGTTCTTC. Amino acid sequence: CATSLGTSGYNEQFF. Together with reference TRBV15 and TRBJ2-1, the CDR3 gives the full variable domain: DAMVIQNPRYQVTQFGKPVTLSCSQTLNHNVMYWYQQKSSQAPKLLFHYYDKDFNNEADTPDNFQSRRPNTSFCFLDIRSPGLGDTAMYLCATSLGTSGYNEQFFGPGTRLTVL.

The chain uses TRBV6-5 and TRBJ1-2; 10 bases line up with TRBD1. The trim removed 6 bases at V and 8 bases at J, leaving 12 bases unmatched. The CDR3 consists of 15 residues. Per the germline V gene, CDR1 is MNHEY and CDR2 is SVGAGI. This CDR3 is CASRRTGGQEGGYTF. DNA of the CDR3: TGTGCCAGCAGACGGACAGGGGGACAAGAAGGAGGCTACACCTTC.

This clonotype was observed once. The chain combines TRBV27 with TRBJ2-1; the D gene is possibly TRBD2 (5 bases). Trimming left V 1 base short and J 6 bases short, with 10 bases between. This CDR3 is 14 amino acids long. Germline V lookup: CDR1 MNHEY, CDR2 SMNVEV (reference sequence). The CDR3 loop reads CASSLFRESNEQFF. The CDR3 DNA follows: TGTGCCAGCAGTTTATTTAGGGAGTCCAATGAGCAGTTCTTC.

The V and J genes are TRBV10-3 and TRBJ2-5, with 10 nucleotides matching TRBD1. Germline values: CDR1 ENHRY, CDR2 SYGVKD. V shed 7 bases, J shed 7 bases, and the junction held 12 bases outside the gene matches. There are 15 residues in the CDR3. The CDR3 is CAIKDTNGQGGTQYF. CDR3 sequence (DNA): TGTGCCATCAAGGACACGAACGGACAGGGGGGGACCCAGTACTTC.

The rearrangement links TRBV20-1 to TRBJ2-1; 11 bases are a match to TRBD2. The CDR3 is made up of 16 amino acids. Germline V gene sequence: CDR1 DFQATT, CDR2 SNEGSKA (reference sequence). Unmatched junction bases numbered 11, after V lost 1 base and J lost 9 bases. The CDR3 region has the DNA TGCAGTGCTAGAGGGTTGGGTAGCGGGAGGGTCATTGAGCAGTTCTTC. Translation gives CSARGLGSGRVIEQFF.

The chain carries TRBV5-1 and TRBJ1-5; D not certain. V was shortened by 4 bases and J by 5 bases, with 13 bases between the two germline ends. Germline V gene data show CDR1 as SGHRS and CDR2 as YFSETQ. The CDR3 contains 14 residues. CDR3 bases: TGCGCCAGCAGCCCGGGATTACAATATCAGCCCCAGCATTTT. As protein: CASSPGLQYQPQHF.

CDR3 coding DNA: TGTGCCAGCAGTATCTCCGGTGGGACAGGGCCGGGCGGCTACACCTTC. Its protein is CASSISGGTGPGGYTF. The chain joins TRBV7-9 to TRBJ1-2; 9 nucleotides agree with TRBD1. V dropped 6 bases and J dropped 8; count of bases not matched to a gene: 16. CDR3 length: 16 amino acids. The germline gives CDR1 SEHNR, CDR2 FQNEAQ (reference sequence).

This clonotype was seen only once. V and J are TRBV9 and TRBJ2-7; D is undetermined. V was pared by 0 bases and J by 4 bases, with 8 bases between. Looked up from germline, CDR1 is SGDLS and CDR2 is YYNGEE. CDR3 length: 13 amino acids. The CDR3 bases are TGTGCCAGCAGCGTAGGGGCAGCGTACGAGCAGTACTTC. Its protein product is CASSVGAAYEQYF. Complete variable domain (other parts from reference TRBV9 and TRBJ2-7): DSGVTQTPKHLITATGQRVTLRCSPRSGDLSVYWYQQSLDQGLQFLIQYYNGEERAKGNILERFSAQQFPDLHSELNLSSLELGDSALYFCASSVGAAYEQYFGPGTRLTVT.

V gene TRBV29-1 combines with J gene TRBJ2-7, with D maybe TRBD2 (6 bases). The V end lost 7 bases, the J end lost 5 bases, and 18 bases lay between the germline ends. CDR1 and CDR2 from the germline V gene are SQVTM and ANQGSEA. The CDR3 extends over 13 amino acids. The CDR3 DNA follows: TGCAGCGCCCAGGGACTGGCAATAGACGAGCAGTACTTC. Translation: CSAQGLAIDEQYF.

The chain joins TRBV19 to TRBJ1-5, with D perhaps TRBD1 (6 bases). The germline CDR1 and CDR2 sequences are LNHDA and SQIVND (reference sequence). The CDR3 consists of 14 residues. The V and J ends lost 5 bases and 1 base respectively, with 9 bases between them. Here the CDR3 DNA reads TGTGCCAGTAGTCCAGGGGTGAGCAATCAGCCCCAGCATTTT. As protein: CASSPGVSNQPQHF.

The CDR3 nucleotides are TGTGCCAGCAGTCCTAGAGCGGCAGCCTACGAGCAGTACTTC. It is translated as CASSPRAAAYEQYF. The V gene is TRBV27, the J gene TRBJ2-7; D may be TRBD2 (5 bases). The ends were cut back, 5 bases at V and 2 bases at J, with 13 bases in the middle. This CDR3 comprises 14 residues. Germline values: CDR1 MNHEY, CDR2 SMNVEV (reference sequence).

The rearrangement joins TRBV6-6 to TRBJ2-5; 10 bases are a match to TRBD1. From germline, CDR1 is MNHNY and CDR2 SVGAGI (reference sequence). This CDR3 region has 15 residues. Unmatched junction bases numbered 13, after V lost 10 bases and J lost 5 bases. This chain's CDR3 is CATFMTGGETETQYF. Here the CDR3 DNA reads TGTGCCACCTTTATGACAGGGGGCGAGACGGAGACCCAGTACTTC.

The CDR3 sequence is CSVDSPWTGGATEAFF. The CDR3 DNA reads as TGCAGCGTCGACTCCCCCTGGACAGGGGGAGCCACTGAAGCTTTCTTT. This sequence joins TRBV29-1 and TRBJ1-1; 10 nucleotides agree with TRBD1. V was pared by 6 bases and J by 4 bases, with 14 bases of the junction left unmatched. The CDR3 runs 16 residues. Per the germline V gene, CDR1 is SQVTM and CDR2 is ANQGSEA.

V usage is TRBV13 and J usage is TRBJ2-1; 11 nucleotides agree with TRBD2. Germline V gene lookup returns CDR1 PRHDT and CDR2 FYEKMQ (reference sequence). Trimming removed 2 bases from V and 8 bases from J; junction bases left unmatched: 5. The CDR3 is 15 amino acids. The CDR3 coding sequence is TGTGCCAGCAGCTTACGACTAGCGGGGAGGGATGAGCAGTTCTTC. Amino acids: CASSLRLAGRDEQFF. Filled out from reference TRBV13 and TRBJ2-1, the complete variable domain reads AAGVIQSPRHLIKEKRETATLKCYPIPRHDTVYWYQQGPGQDPQFLISFYEKMQSDKGSIPDRFSAQQFSDYHSELNMSSLELGDSALYFCASSLRLAGRDEQFFGPGTRLTVL.

The rearrangement uses TRBV7-8 and TRBJ2-7, with D possibly matching TRBD1 (5 bases). Trimming removed 8 bases at V and 0 bases at J, with 11 bases between. The CDR3 has 13 amino acids. Germline V gene sequence: CDR1 SGHVS, CDR2 FQNEAQ. This CDR3 is CASDEDTSYEQYF. DNA of the CDR3: TGTGCCAGCGATGAGGACACCTCCTACGAGCAGTACTTC. The variable domain in full, completed from reference TRBV7-8 and TRBJ2-7, reads GAGVSQSPRYKVAKRGQDVALRCDPISGHVSLFWYQQALGQGPEFLTYFQNEAQLDKSGLPSDRFFAERPEGSVSTLKIQRTQQEDSAVYLCASDEDTSYEQYFGPGTRLTVT.